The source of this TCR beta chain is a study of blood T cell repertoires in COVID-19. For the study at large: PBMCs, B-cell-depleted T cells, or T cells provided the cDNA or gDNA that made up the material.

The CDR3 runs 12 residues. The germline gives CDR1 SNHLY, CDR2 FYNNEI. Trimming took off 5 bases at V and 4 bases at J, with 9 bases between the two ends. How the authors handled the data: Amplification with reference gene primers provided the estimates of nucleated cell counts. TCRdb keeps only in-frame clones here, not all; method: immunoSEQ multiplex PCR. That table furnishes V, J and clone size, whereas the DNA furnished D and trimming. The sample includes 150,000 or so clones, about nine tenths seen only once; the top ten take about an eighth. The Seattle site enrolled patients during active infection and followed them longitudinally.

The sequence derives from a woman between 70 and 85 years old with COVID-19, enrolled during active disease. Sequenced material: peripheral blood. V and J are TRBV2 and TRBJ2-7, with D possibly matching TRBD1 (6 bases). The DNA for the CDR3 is TGTGCCAGCAGTTTCACAGGGTACGAGCAGTACTTC. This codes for CASSFTGYEQYF.